The rows below give T cell receptor beta chains drawn from one sample of a study of regulatory T cells in long-lasting Graves disease. TCRdb called the multiplex PCR reads again in MiXCR, with one record for every CDR3 protein. The sample includes 560,000 or so distinct CDR3 sequences, approximately 16% seen only once; the top ten take around 11%. These sequences were also reported in another study, on T cells in Graves' hyperthyroidism and ophthalmopathy.

The sequenced sample was peripheral blood mononuclear cells (PBMCs), obtained at new diagnosis, from a patient treated with antithyroid drugs. The source is a man aged 18 to 29 with Graves disease. The CDR3 runs from the conserved cysteine through the conserved F or W. D genes are given only for firm matches. The size of a clone is reported for some rows only, either as once, few or many, or as a class for expanded clones.

d_call	v_call	j_call	clone_size	cdr3_aa	cdr3_nt
TRBD2	TRBV11-2	TRBJ2-1	many	CATSTSGSTHEQFF	TGTGCCACGTCGACTAGCGGGAGTACCCATGAGCAGTTCTTC
NA	TRBV5-1	TRBJ1-2	few	CVSSTCCSGENGYTF	TGCGTCAGCAGCACCTGCTGCAGTGGGGAGAATGGCTACACCTTC
TRBD1	TRBV27	TRBJ2-1	many	CASGRRDRGYNEQFF	TGTGCCAGCGGCCGCCGGGACAGGGGCTACAATGAGCAGTTCTTC
NA	TRBV20-1	TRBJ2-2	NA	CSASSFGKDTGELFF	TGCAGTGCTAGTTCGTTCGGGAAGGACACCGGGGAGCTGTTTTTT
TRBD2	TRBV6-1	TRBJ2-7	many	CASRSGDYTYEQYF	TGTGCCAGCAGAAGTGGGGACTATACCTACGAGCAGTACTTC
NA	TRBV9	TRBJ2-6	few	CASSVRGGHGANVLTF	TGTGCCAGCAGCGTAAGGGGGGGGCACGGGGCCAACGTCCTGACTTTC
NA	TRBV7-9	TRBJ2-5	NA	CASSSTGRQETQYF	TGTGCCAGCAGCTCCACGGGACGTCAAGAGACCCAGTACTTC
NA	TRBV28	TRBJ2-7	many	CALGGPSSYEQYF	TGTGCCCTGGGCGGGCCGAGCTCCTACGAGCAGTACTTC
TRBD2	TRBV20-1	TRBJ2-3	many	CSAREPSGRTDTQYF	TGCAGTGCTAGAGAACCCAGCGGGAGGACAGATACGCAGTATTTT
NA	TRBV27	TRBJ1-4	many	CASSPQGGRGLFF	TGTGCCAGCAGTCCCCAAGGGGGACGGGGACTGTTTTTT
TRBD1	TRBV5-1	TRBJ2-7	many	CASSSSGTGPAEQYF	TGCGCCAGCAGCTCATCCGGGACAGGGCCCGCAGAGCAGTACTTC
TRBD2	TRBV2	TRBJ2-7	many	CASNIGGTYEQYF	TGTGCCAGCAACATCGGGGGGACCTACGAGCAGTACTTC
TRBD1	TRBV18	TRBJ2-1	few	CASSYPGQVNEQFF	TGTGCCAGCTCATATCCGGGACAGGTCAATGAGCAGTTCTTC
NA	TRBV7-3	TRBJ2-5	NA	CASSFGGAQETQYF	TGTGCCAGCAGCTTTGGTGGGGCTCAAGAGACCCAGTACTTC
NA	TRBV20-1	TRBJ2-7	many	CSAHSSVLSYEQYF	TGCAGTGCGCACTCTAGCGTTCTAAGCTACGAGCAGTACTTC
NA	TRBV2	TRBJ2-1	many	CASWDPSNEQFF	TGTGCCAGCTGGGACCCGAGCAATGAGCAGTTCTTC
TRBD1	TRBV6-1	TRBJ2-7	many	CASTMAGGAYEQYF	TGTGCCAGCACCATGGCAGGGGGCGCGTACGAGCAGTACTTC
TRBD1	TRBV27	TRBJ1-2	NA	CAGSLLPLRQGDYGYTF	TGTGCCGGCAGCCTACTCCCGCTTCGACAGGGAGACTATGGCTACACCTTC
NA	TRBV12-3/TRBV12-4	TRBJ2-1	many	CASSAGPNLYNEQFF	TGTGCCAGCAGCGCAGGTCCAAACCTATACAATGAGCAGTTCTTC
TRBD1	TRBV5-1	TRBJ2-5	many	CASSWRTGGAETQYF	TGCGCCAGCAGCTGGCGGACAGGGGGCGCAGAGACCCAGTACTTC
TRBD1	TRBV29-1	TRBJ1-4	few	CSVAGQGREKLFF	TGCAGCGTTGCCGGACAGGGCCGGGAAAAACTGTTTTTT
TRBD2	TRBV20-1	TRBJ2-1	many	CSARDLTSGDYNEQFF	TGCAGTGCTAGAGATCTCACTAGCGGGGACTACAATGAGCAGTTCTTC
NA	TRBV11-2	TRBJ2-3	many	CASSFEDIYTDTQYF	TGTGCCAGCAGCTTTGAGGACATCTACACAGATACGCAGTATTTT